One and the same sample provided the 11 T cell receptor beta chains below, sequenced in a study of cytomegalovirus exposure and HLA in healthy donors. PCR primers comprised 60 Vbeta and 13 Jbeta primers. Sequencing was performed with immunoSEQ multiplex PCR; in TCRdb, only in-frame clones are kept and a portion is missing. The specimen's table records about 100,000 clones. Sequenced input: PBMCs. Source of these receptors: a man aged 45-60 years in good health and CMV-seronegative.

The chain joins TRBV12-5 to TRBJ1-3; 9 nucleotides line up with TRBD1. The CDR3 is made up of 15 amino acids. Germline V gene lookup returns CDR1 LGHNT and CDR2 FRNRAP. V lost 6 bases, J lost 4 bases, and 7 bases stayed unmatched. The DNA of the CDR3 is TGTGCTAGTGGAACTGGACAGGGGAACGGAAACACCATATATTTT. This translates into CASGTGQGNGNTIYF.

The chain uses TRBV4-3 and TRBJ2-5, with no clear D. Trimming removed 0 bases at V and 5 bases at J, with 7 bases between. This CDR3 comprises 13 residues. The germline gives CDR1 LGHNA, CDR2 YSLEER. CDR3 loop: CASSQDVRETQYF. In DNA form, the CDR3 reads TGCGCCAGCAGCCAAGATGTTCGGGAGACCCAGTACTTC.

The chain uses TRBV6-5 and TRBJ1-2; 7 nucleotides align to TRBD1. This CDR3 is built from 15 residues. V lost 0 bases, J lost 2 bases, and 3 bases stayed unmatched. The V gene's germline CDR1 is MNHEY and CDR2 SVGAGI. The CDR3 nucleotides read TGTGCCAGCAGTTACTCACAGACAGGGAACTATGGCTACACCTTC. This codes for CASSYSQTGNYGYTF.

The gene calls are TRBV2 and TRBJ2-7; the match to TRBD2 covers 10 bases. The CDR3 extends over 15 amino acids. CDR1 is SNHLY, CDR2 FYNNEI, per germline. V trimming: 4 bases; J trimming: 0 bases; junction bases outside the gene matches: 3. CDR3 nucleotides: TGTGCCAGCAGTGTGGGACTAGCGAACTCCTACGAGCAGTACTTC. Its translation is CASSVGLANSYEQYF.

The chain has TRBV5-1 and TRBJ2-7, with TRBD1 as a possible D gene (5 bases). The V gene lost 1 base and the J gene lost 2 bases, with 10 bases spanning the gap. Germline V gene lookup returns CDR1 SGHRS and CDR2 YFSETQ. The length of the CDR3 is 14 residues. CDR3 coding DNA: TGCGCCAGCAGCTTGAGGGGTATCCCCTACGAGCAGTACTTC. It encodes CASSLRGIPYEQYF.

The V gene is TRBV7-2, the J gene TRBJ2-7; 8 bases map to TRBD2. The CDR3 is 14 residues long. From germline, CDR1 is SGHTA and CDR2 FQGNSA. J lost 5 bases, V lost 5 bases, and 8 bases had no gene match. Written as DNA, the CDR3 is TGTGCCAGCAGCCCTCGTTATAGCGGGAACGAGCAGTACTTC. Its translation: CASSPRYSGNEQYF.

V usage is TRBV7-2 and J usage is TRBJ1-1; D is undetermined. Germline V lookup: CDR1 SGHTA, CDR2 FQGNSA. This CDR3 is 15 amino acids long. V lost 1 base, J lost 0 bases, and 9 bases lay in between. The CDR3 DNA reads as TGTGCCAGCAGCTTAGGGGTCGGGATGAACACTGAAGCTTTCTTT. This gives the protein CASSLGVGMNTEAFF.

This rearrangement joins TRBV5-1 to TRBJ1-4; 8 nucleotides match TRBD1. The CDR3 sequence is 16 residues long. Germline V gives CDR1 SGHRS, CDR2 YFSETQ. V was pared by 4 bases and J by 11 bases, with 16 bases of the junction left unmatched. CDR3 sequence (DNA): TGCGCCAGCAGCGTTGGACGACCGGGACAGGAGGTGAAACTGTTTTTT. It translates to CASSVGRPGQEVKLFF.

The chain employs TRBV6-5 and TRBJ1-1; no firm D call. This CDR3 has 14 amino acids. Germline CDR1 reads MNHEY; CDR2 reads SVGAGI. V lost 6 bases and J lost 3, with 14 bases in between. The CDR3 is CASSLGRGDTEAFF. In DNA, the CDR3 is TGTGCCAGCAGCTTAGGACGCGGGGACACTGAAGCTTTCTTT.

CDR3: CASSRQGLGEKLFF. The CDR3 coding sequence is TGTGCCAGCAGTCGACAGGGGTTGGGGGAAAAACTGTTTTTT. The chain recombines TRBV27 with TRBJ1-4, with 8 nucleotides matching TRBD1. V lost 5 bases to trimming and J lost 8 bases; unmatched junction nucleotides: 7. The CDR3 contains 14 residues. CDR1 and CDR2 from the germline V gene are MNHEY and SMNVEV (reference sequence).

This chain links TRBV4-3 with TRBJ2-2; 9 positions match TRBD2. V was clipped by 0 bases and J by 4 bases; unmatched bases: 3. This CDR3 region has 16 residues. Germline lookup yields CDR1 LGHNA and CDR2 YSLEER. Written as DNA, the CDR3 is TGCGCCAGCAGCCAAGAAGCGGGAGGCTCCACCGGGGAGCTGTTTTTT. It is translated as CASSQEAGGSTGELFF.